These 25 T cell receptor beta chains were sequenced from one sample in a study of T cells in Graves' hyperthyroidism and ophthalmopathy. Amplification of TCR beta CDR3 regions used RNA as the template. HTBI primers were used for first-round RT-PCR of the TCR CDR3. TCRdb re-derived calls from the multiplex PCR reads in MiXCR, one entry per CDR3 protein. This sample has under 650,000 distinct CDR3 sequences, with roughly 17% found just once. The sequenced material came from blood. Receptor source: a woman aged 30 to 39 with Graves' hyperthyroidism.

This clonotype has a handful of counts. The chain couples TRBV29-1 to TRBJ1-2, with no clear D. V shed 6 bases and J shed 0 bases, with 20 bases lying between them. Germline values: CDR1 SQVTM, CDR2 ANQGSEA. The CDR3 spans 16 residues. The CDR3 sequence is CSVVESRTGANYGYTF. The CDR3 DNA reads TGCAGCGTAGTAGAATCGAGGACGGGTGCTAACTATGGCTACACCTTC.

The J gene is TRBJ2-2, the V gene TRBV7-9; TRBD2 aligns across 8 bases. V lost 5 bases and J lost 7; bases outside the gene matches: 12. Germline V gives CDR1 SEHNR, CDR2 FQNEAQ (reference sequence). The CDR3 is 16 amino acids. The CDR3 nucleotides are TGTGCCAGCAGCAGGGGGACTAGTTTGGATGTCGGGGAGCTGTTTTTT. This gives the protein CASSRGTSLDVGELFF.

This clonotype has just a few counts. The chain joins TRBV6-1 to TRBJ1-2, with D hard to call. V was shortened by 5 bases and J by 5 bases, with 18 bases between the two germline ends. Germline assignment: CDR1 MNHNS and CDR2 SASEGT. The CDR3 sequence is 15 residues long. Here the CDR3 reads CASSSIRTAGYGYTF. The CDR3 region has the DNA TGTGCCAGCAGTTCCATCCGAACCGCGGGGTATGGCTACACCTTC.

The chain couples TRBV29-1 to TRBJ2-1; D call uncertain. The end of the DNA fits TRBJ2-7 better, so the J call may be wrong. CDR1 is SQVTM and CDR2 is ANQGSEA in the germline V gene. The CDR3 is 11 residues long. CDR3 coding DNA: TGCAGCGTTGAAAGGTACAATGAGCAGTACTTC. Encoded protein: CSVERYNEQYF.

There are many counts of this clonotype. The chain uses TRBV24-1 and TRBJ2-5; D is perhaps TRBD2 (7 bases). Germline CDR1 is KGHDR and CDR2 is SFDVKD. The CDR3 loop spans 16 amino acids. The V end lost 3 bases, the J end lost 4 bases, and 17 bases lay between the germline ends. The CDR3 DNA reads TGTGCCACCAGTGATCCCAGGGGAGGGGAATCAGAGACCCAGTACTTC. Residues: CATSDPRGGESETQYF.

Notes on this clonotype: A read error may produce the germline difference seen at one junction end. V and J are TRBV20-1 and TRBJ2-1, with a weak D call TRBD2 (7 bases). Germline V lookup: CDR1 DFQATT, CDR2 SNEGSKA (reference sequence). CDR3 length equals 14 residues. The CDR3 DNA follows: TGCAGTGCCAGAGGGGGGGGGACTTCAAATGAGCAGTTCTTC. Protein: CSARGGGTSNEQFF.

This clonotype was detected many times. The chain links TRBV7-9 to TRBJ1-4, with D perhaps matching TRBD1 (6 bases). This CDR3 contains 12 residues. The germline V and J ends were trimmed by 8 bases and 5 bases, with 9 bases remaining between them. CDR1 is SEHNR, CDR2 FQNEAQ, per germline (reference sequence). The CDR3 bases are TGTGCCAGCGACAGGTTAAATGAAAAACTGTTTTTT. Translating gives CASDRLNEKLFF.

The V call is TRBV29-1, the J call TRBJ2-2; possibly TRBD1 for D (5 bases). Germline values: CDR1 SQVTM, CDR2 ANQGSEA. The CDR3 sequence is 14 residues long. V lost 5 bases to trimming and J lost 3 bases, with 13 bases between them. Here the CDR3 reads CSVSRVRDTGELFF. In nucleotides, the CDR3 is TGCAGCGTTTCCAGGGTGCGTGACACCGGGGAGCTGTTTTTT.

This clonotype occurred once. A much larger clone is a single base away; this may be a read error. Since no conserved phenylalanine or tryptophan closes the CDR3, a read error is the likely cause. The chain recombines TRBV2 with TRBJ2-1; 11 nucleotides match TRBD2. Trimming at V came to 6 bases and at J to 4 bases, leaving 11 bases not matched to a gene. The CDR3 spans 17 residues. The germline gives CDR1 SNHLY, CDR2 FYNNEI. The CDR3 coding sequence is TGTGCCAGCAGACATACTAGCGGGAGTTCCTTTTACAATGAGCAGTTCCTC. Its translation is CASRHTSGSSFYNEQFL.

This clonotype has a count of ten or more. The chain recombines TRBV6-6 with TRBJ2-5; 10 nucleotides line up with TRBD2. The CDR3 runs to 14 residues. V was clipped by 0 bases and J by 13 bases; unmatched bases: 8. Germline loops: CDR1 MNHNY, CDR2 SVGAGI (reference sequence). CDR3 residues: CASSYSLAGILWYF. CDR3 nucleotides: TGTGCCAGCAGTTACTCACTAGCGGGAATTCTGTGGTACTTC.

This clonotype was counted at least ten times. The rearrangement links TRBV30 to TRBJ1-2; TRBD1 matches at 9 bases. The CDR3 is 12 residues long. CDR1 and CDR2 from the germline V gene are GTSNPN and SVGIG (reference sequence). V lost 8 bases to trimming and J lost 7 bases; unmatched junction nucleotides: 8. The CDR3 region is CATRSGQGGYTF. CDR3 nucleotides: TGTGCCACGCGTTCGGGACAGGGTGGCTACACCTTC.

This clonotype has a handful of counts. The rearrangement joins TRBV6-1 to TRBJ1-2, with D perhaps TRBD1 (6 bases). Trimming left V 5 bases short and J 8 bases short, with 12 bases between. Looked up from germline, CDR1 is MNHNS and CDR2 is SASEGT. The CDR3 sequence is 12 residues long. The DNA of the CDR3 is TGTGCCAGCAGTTCCGGGACAATGGGCTACACCTTC. Protein sequence: CASSSGTMGYTF.

Note on this clonotype: A much larger clone lies a single base off, so this may be a read error. The V gene is TRBV11-2, the J gene TRBJ1-6; TRBD1 might be the D (6 bases). CDR1 is SGHAT and CDR2 is FQNNGV in the germline V gene. Deletions cut 5 bases from V and 13 bases from J, with 21 bases between. The CDR3 is made up of 15 amino acids. The CDR3 region has the DNA TGTGCCAGCAGCACAGTGCCACAGGGTACAGCGCCCCTCCACTTT. Translation gives CASSTVPQGTAPLHF.

This clonotype was found many times. V is TRBV20-1 and J is TRBJ2-1; TRBD1 or TRBD2 may be the D gene (6 bases each). Looked up from germline, CDR1 is DFQATT and CDR2 is SNEGSKA (reference sequence). Trimming removed 3 bases from V and 6 bases from J, with 21 bases in between. The CDR3 has 16 residues. The CDR3 bases are TGCAGTGCTAGCGGGTGGGGGGCTCCTATGTCCAATGAGCAGTTCTTC. Translated, it gives CSASGWGAPMSNEQFF.

The chain recombines TRBV3-1 with TRBJ2-5, with a possible D match to TRBD2 (7 bases). The CDR3 is made up of 17 amino acids. Germline lookup yields CDR1 LGHDT and CDR2 YNNKEL (reference sequence). The V end was cut by 5 bases, the J end by 5 bases, with 24 bases between. The CDR3 loop is CASSSGGGAKGFETQYF. The CDR3 DNA reads as TGTGCCAGCAGCTCTGGGGGGGGCGCGAAAGGTTTCGAGACCCAGTACTTC.

The rearrangement uses TRBV28 and TRBJ1-5, with a weak D call TRBD1 (5 bases). Germline-derived CDR1 and CDR2 are MDHEN and SYDVKM. V lost 5 bases, J lost 3 bases, and 17 bases lay in between. There are 16 residues in the CDR3. CDR3 nucleotides: TGTGCCAGCAGTCAACCTCAGGGTGTGTCCAATCAGCCCCAGCATTTT. Residues: CASSQPQGVSNQPQHF.

V usage is TRBV6-5 and J usage is TRBJ1-1, with 7 bases fitting TRBD1. J was trimmed by 2 bases and V by 6 bases; bases with no gene match: 12. CDR3 length: 16 amino acids. Looked up from germline, CDR1 is MNHEY and CDR2 is SVGAGI. CDR3 coding DNA: TGTGCCAGCAGCATTGACAGGGTAAGGGAAAACACTGAAGCTTTCTTT. It yields the protein CASSIDRVRENTEAFF.

This chain joins TRBV9 and TRBJ2-3, with D tentatively TRBD1 or TRBD2 (6 bases each). V lost 4 bases to trimming and J lost 2 bases, with 17 bases between them. The CDR3 consists of 16 residues. The germline gives CDR1 SGDLS, CDR2 YYNGEE. CDR3 bases: TGTGCCAGCAGCCTAAGGGGGGCGCGAAACACAGATACGCAGTATTTT. Amino acids: CASSLRGARNTDTQYF.

Note on this clonotype: A much larger clone lies one base from this, so it may be a read error. The chain combines TRBV7-2 with TRBJ2-1; 7 bases match TRBD1. The germline V gene has CDR1 SGHTA and CDR2 FQGNSA. CDR3 size: 15 residues. CDR3 DNA: TGTGCCAGCAGCTCCAAACGACAGGGAATCAATGAGCAGCTCTTC. Protein sequence: CASSSKRQGINEQLF. Filled out from reference TRBV7-2 and TRBJ2-1, the complete variable domain reads GAGVSQSPSNKVTEKGKDVELRCDPISGHTALYWYRQSLGQGLEFLIYFQGNSAPDKSGLPSDRFSAERTGGSVSTLTIQRTQQEDSAVYLCASSSKRQGINEQLFGPGTRLTVL.

This clonotype was detected many times. The rearrangement joins TRBV27 to TRBJ2-7; tentative D call: TRBD1 (6 bases). CDR3 length: 17 residues. Trimming left V 5 bases short and J 2 bases short, with 22 bases between. Germline lookup yields CDR1 MNHEY and CDR2 SMNVEV (reference sequence). CDR3 sequence reads: CASSPLPSGTLTYEQYF. CDR3 nucleotides: TGTGCCAGCAGTCCACTACCCTCCGGGACACTAACCTACGAGCAGTACTTC.

This clonotype was detected a few times. This chain's CDR3 is CASSTVPGQGNDQPQHF. DNA of the CDR3: TGTGCCAGCAGTACTGTACCGGGACAGGGGAATGATCAGCCCCAGCATTTT. The genes are TRBV7-9 and TRBJ1-5; 10 bases align to TRBD1. CDR3 size: 17 residues. The trim removed 6 bases at V and 5 bases at J, leaving 13 bases unmatched. Germline CDR1 reads SEHNR; CDR2 reads FQNEAQ (reference sequence).

This clonotype was counted many times. The chain employs TRBV20-1 and TRBJ2-3, with no clear D. This CDR3 is built from 12 residues. V lost 0 bases, J lost 3 bases, and 4 bases lay in between. Germline V gene lookup returns CDR1 DFQATT and CDR2 SNEGSKA (reference sequence). The CDR3 loop is CSARDWTDTQYF. CDR3 nucleotide sequence: TGCAGTGCTAGAGATTGGACAGATACGCAGTATTTT.

This clonotype was recorded at least ten times. This chain uses TRBV30 with TRBJ2-2; 7 bases match TRBD1. This CDR3 region has 14 residues. V lost 2 bases, J lost 3 bases, and 3 bases stayed unmatched. Per the germline V gene, CDR1 is GTSNPN and CDR2 is SVGIG (reference sequence). The CDR3 bases are TGTGCCTGGAGTACGAGGGGGCACACCGGGGAGCTGTTTTTT. This translates into CAWSTRGHTGELFF.

At least ten counts were recorded for this clonotype. The chain has TRBV19 and TRBJ2-7; tentative D call: TRBD1 (6 bases). V shed 3 bases and J shed 4 bases, with 13 bases lying between them. CDR1 LNHDA and CDR2 SQIVND come from the germline V gene (reference sequence). CDR3 length: 14 residues. CDR3 sequence (DNA): TGTGCCAGTAGTATTTCCGGACAGACATACGAGCAGTACTTC. Protein product: CASSISGQTYEQYF.

This clonotype occurred many times. The V call is TRBV10-3, the J call TRBJ2-7; 10 bases agree with TRBD2. V shed 10 bases and J 2 bases; nucleotides not matched to a gene: 2. Per the germline V gene, CDR1 is ENHRY and CDR2 is SYGVKD. The CDR3 totals 12 residues. CDR3 sequence reads: CASGLAAYEQYF. DNA of the CDR3: TGTGCCAGCGGACTAGCGGCCTACGAGCAGTACTTC.